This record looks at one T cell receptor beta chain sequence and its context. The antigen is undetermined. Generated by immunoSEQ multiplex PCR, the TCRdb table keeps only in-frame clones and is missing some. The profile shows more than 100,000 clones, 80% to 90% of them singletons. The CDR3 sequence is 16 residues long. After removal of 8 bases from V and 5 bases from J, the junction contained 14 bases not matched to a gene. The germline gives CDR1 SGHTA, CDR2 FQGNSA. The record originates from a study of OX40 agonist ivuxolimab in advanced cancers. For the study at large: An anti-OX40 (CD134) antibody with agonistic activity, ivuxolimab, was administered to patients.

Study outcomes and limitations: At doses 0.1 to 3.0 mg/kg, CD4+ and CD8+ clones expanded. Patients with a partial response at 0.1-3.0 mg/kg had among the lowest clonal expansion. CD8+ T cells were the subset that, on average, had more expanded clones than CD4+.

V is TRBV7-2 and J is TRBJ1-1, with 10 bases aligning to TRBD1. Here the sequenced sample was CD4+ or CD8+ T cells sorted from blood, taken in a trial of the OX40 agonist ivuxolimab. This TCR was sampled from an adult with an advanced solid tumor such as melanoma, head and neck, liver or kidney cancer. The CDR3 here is CASGLRQGALGTEAFF. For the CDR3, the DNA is TGTGCCAGCGGACTGAGACAGGGGGCATTGGGGACTGAAGCTTTCTTT.